Listed here are 2 T cell receptor beta chains from one sample, sequenced in a study of blood T cell repertoires in COVID-19. TCRdb's table, derived via immunoSEQ multiplex PCR, lists solely in-frame clones and lacks some. There are about 85,000 clones in the sample; 80% to 85% occur only once, and 6.3% lies in the top ten. Source material: peripheral blood. The receptors shown here come from a man aged 55 to 70 with acute or convalescent COVID-19.

V usage is TRBV4-1 and J usage is TRBJ2-2; no firm D call. V lost 3 bases to trimming and J lost 6 bases, with 14 bases between them. Per germline, CDR1 MGHRA and CDR2 YSYEKL. This CDR3 has 15 amino acids. The CDR3 DNA follows: TGCGCCAGCAGCCAGCCTACCCGGTTCCCCGGGGAGCTGTTTTTT. It translates to CASSQPTRFPGELFF.

The rearrangement uses TRBV5-6 and TRBJ2-5; D may be TRBD2 (5 bases). V was cut by 0 bases and J by 7 bases, with 13 bases left in between. This CDR3 is built from 14 residues. Germline values: CDR1 SGHDT, CDR2 YYEEEE. CDR3 sequence reads: CASSLGIHEGTQYF. The CDR3 DNA reads as TGTGCCAGCAGCTTGGGGATCCATGAGGGGACCCAGTACTTC.